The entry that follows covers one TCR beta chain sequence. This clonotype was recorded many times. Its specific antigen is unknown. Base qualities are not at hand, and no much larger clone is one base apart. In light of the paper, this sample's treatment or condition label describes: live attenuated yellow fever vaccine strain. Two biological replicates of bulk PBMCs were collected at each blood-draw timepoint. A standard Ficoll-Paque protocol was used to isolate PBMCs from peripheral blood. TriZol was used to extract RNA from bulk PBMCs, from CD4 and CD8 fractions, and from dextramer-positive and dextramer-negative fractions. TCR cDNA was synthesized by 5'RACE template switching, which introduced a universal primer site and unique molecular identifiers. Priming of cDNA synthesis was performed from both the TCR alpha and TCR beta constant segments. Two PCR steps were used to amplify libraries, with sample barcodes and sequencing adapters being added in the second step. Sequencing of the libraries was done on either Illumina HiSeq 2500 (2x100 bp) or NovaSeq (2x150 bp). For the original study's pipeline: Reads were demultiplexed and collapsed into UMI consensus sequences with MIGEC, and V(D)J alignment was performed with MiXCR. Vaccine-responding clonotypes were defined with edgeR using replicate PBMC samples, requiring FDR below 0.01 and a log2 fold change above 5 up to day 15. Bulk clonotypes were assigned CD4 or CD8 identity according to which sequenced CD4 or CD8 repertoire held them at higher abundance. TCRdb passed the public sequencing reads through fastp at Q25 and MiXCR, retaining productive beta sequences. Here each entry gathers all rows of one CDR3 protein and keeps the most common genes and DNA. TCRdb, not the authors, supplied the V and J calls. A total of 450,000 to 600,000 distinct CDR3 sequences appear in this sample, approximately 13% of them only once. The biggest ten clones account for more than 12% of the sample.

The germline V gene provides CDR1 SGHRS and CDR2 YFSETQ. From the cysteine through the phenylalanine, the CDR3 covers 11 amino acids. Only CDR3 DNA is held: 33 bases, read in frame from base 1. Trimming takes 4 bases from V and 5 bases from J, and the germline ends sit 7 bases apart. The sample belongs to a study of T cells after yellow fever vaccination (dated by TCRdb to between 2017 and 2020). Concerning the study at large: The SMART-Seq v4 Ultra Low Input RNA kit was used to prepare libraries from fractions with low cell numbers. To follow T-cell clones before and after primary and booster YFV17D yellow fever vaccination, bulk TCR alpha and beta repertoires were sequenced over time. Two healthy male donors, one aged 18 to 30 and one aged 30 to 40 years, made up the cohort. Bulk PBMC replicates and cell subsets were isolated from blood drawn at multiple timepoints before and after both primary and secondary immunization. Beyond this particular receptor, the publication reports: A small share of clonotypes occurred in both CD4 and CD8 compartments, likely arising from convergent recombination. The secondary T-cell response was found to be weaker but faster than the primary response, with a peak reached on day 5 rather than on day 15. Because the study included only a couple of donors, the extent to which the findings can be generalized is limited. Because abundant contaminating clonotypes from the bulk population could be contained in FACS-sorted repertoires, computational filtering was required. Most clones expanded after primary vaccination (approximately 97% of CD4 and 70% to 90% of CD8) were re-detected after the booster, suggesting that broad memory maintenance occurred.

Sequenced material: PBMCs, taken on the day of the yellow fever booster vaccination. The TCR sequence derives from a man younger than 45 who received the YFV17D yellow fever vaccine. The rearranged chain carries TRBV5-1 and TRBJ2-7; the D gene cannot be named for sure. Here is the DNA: TGCGCCAGCAGCACCGGTAACGAGCAGTACTTC. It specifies CASSTGNEQYF.